A single sample is the source of the 30 T cell receptor beta chains below, sequenced in a study of blood T cell repertoires in COVID-19. The assay was immunoSEQ multiplex PCR, and TCRdb's table has in-frame clones only and misses some. The table shows 380,000 or so clones, with nearly 90% occurring only once. Input material: PBMCs or T cells enriched from blood (not recorded which). The receptors stem from a woman aged 40 to 55 with acute COVID-19.

The chain is built from TRBV21-1 and TRBJ1-6; the D call of TRBD1 is as the table states it, not checked on the DNA. TRBV21-1 is given as a pseudogene. There are 15 residues in the CDR3. CDR3 region: CAIKKGVSYNSPLHF. For the CDR3, the DNA is TGTGCCATAAAAAAGGGGGTGTCCTATAATTCACCCCTCCACTTT.

In its sample, this clone was seen once. The J gene is TRBJ1-1, the V gene TRBV30, with TRBD1 identical over 9 bases. V shed 0 bases, J shed 11 bases, and the junction held 7 bases outside the gene matches. In germline, CDR1 is GTSNPN, CDR2 SVGIG (reference sequence). The CDR3 is 13 residues long. The CDR3 sequence: CAWSVWDRDQAFF. CDR3 DNA: TGTGCCTGGAGTGTCTGGGACAGGGATCAGGCTTTCTTT.

The chain joins TRBV11-2 to TRBJ1-5, with D tentatively TRBD1 (6 bases). Between the trimmed V and J ends, which lost 1 base and 3 bases, there was a span of 10 bases. Germline CDR1 is SGHAT and CDR2 is FQNNGV. There are 15 residues in the CDR3. The CDR3 loop reads CASSLGGTSNQPQHF. For the CDR3, the DNA is TGTGCCAGCAGCTTAGGGGGGACATCCAATCAGCCCCAGCATTTT.

The chain joins TRBV12-3 or TRBV12-4 to TRBJ1-5, with D unresolved. The CDR3 is 13 amino acids. V lost 3 bases and J lost 7, with 10 bases in between. The CDR3 DNA reads TGTGCCAGCAGTTTCTCGGGAGCGCAGCCCCAGCATTTT. Translation: CASSFSGAQPQHF.

A single count supports this clone. V usage is TRBV7-9 and J usage is TRBJ1-2; D is ambiguous. The CDR3 totals 16 residues. The V end lost 5 bases, the J end lost 7 bases, and 23 bases lay between the germline ends. CDR1 and CDR2 (germline): SEHNR, FQNEAQ (reference sequence). The CDR3 DNA reads TGTGCCAGCAGCCACAAACGCGGGGAAAGAATGGTTGGCTACACCTTC. It translates to CASSHKRGERMVGYTF.

The V call is TRBV11-2, the J call TRBJ2-1; 10 bases map to TRBD2. Germline lookup yields CDR1 SGHAT and CDR2 FQNNGV. V lost 5 bases to trimming and J lost 6 bases; unmatched junction nucleotides: 19. This CDR3 region has 19 residues. The CDR3: CASSAGKRLAGRRGNEQFF. CDR3 sequence (DNA): TGTGCCAGCAGCGCAGGGAAACGACTAGCGGGCCGAAGGGGCAATGAGCAGTTCTTC.

The chain combines TRBV30 with TRBJ1-1; 8 nucleotides line up with TRBD1. CDR3 length: 12 residues. Germline CDR1 is GTSNPN and CDR2 is SVGIG (reference sequence). The V and J ends lost 3 bases and 8 bases, in that order; junction bases with no gene match: 5. The CDR3, as DNA: TGTGCCTGGAGAGACGGACAGGGAGAAGCTTTCTTT. This translates into CAWRDGQGEAFF.

The chain has TRBV7-6 and TRBJ2-1; maybe TRBD2 (7 bases). This CDR3 contains 14 residues. V lost 2 bases and J lost 4, with 9 bases in between. Germline V lookup: CDR1 SGHVS, CDR2 FNYEAQ. CDR3 loop: CASSLRGGYNEQFF. DNA for the CDR3: TGTGCCAGCAGCTTAAGGGGGGGGTACAATGAGCAGTTCTTC.

The gene calls are TRBV30 and TRBJ1-2; D gene uncertain. The V end lost 0 bases, the J end lost 5 bases, and 13 bases lay between the germline ends. The CDR3 has 14 amino acids. Germline CDR1 is GTSNPN and CDR2 is SVGIG (reference sequence). CDR3 in DNA: TGTGCCTGGAGTGTAAACAGCCTTTCGTATGGCTACACCTTC. Its protein product is CAWSVNSLSYGYTF.

This clone was detected once. In nucleotides, the CDR3 is TGTGCCAGCAGCGCATCCTACTCTGGAAACACCATATATTTT. This sequence encodes CASSASYSGNTIYF. The rearrangement uses TRBV14 and TRBJ1-3; D is ambiguous. Trimming cost V 5 bases and J 0 bases, with 8 bases left between them. The CDR3 contains 14 residues. Germline V lookup: CDR1 SGHDN, CDR2 FVKESK.

The rearrangement uses TRBV5-6 and TRBJ2-1, with TRBD1 matching 9 bases. J lost 1 base, V lost 3 bases, and 5 bases had no gene match. Germline CDR1 SGHDT, CDR2 YYEEEE. The CDR3 consists of 16 residues. The CDR3 sequence is CASSSGQGWSYNEQFF. For the CDR3, the DNA is TGTGCCAGCAGCTCCGGACAGGGGTGGTCCTACAATGAGCAGTTCTTC. The variable domain in full, with the rest retrieved from reference TRBV5-6 and TRBJ2-1, is DAGVTQSPTHLIKTRGQQVTLRCSPKSGHDTVSWYQQALGQGPQFIFQYYEEEERQRGNFPDRFSGHQFPNYSSELNVNALLLGDSALYLCASSSGQGWSYNEQFFGPGTRLTVL.

The V gene is TRBV11-2, the J gene TRBJ2-7, with D maybe TRBD1 (6 bases). CDR1 and CDR2 from the germline V gene are SGHAT and FQNNGV. The CDR3 runs 13 residues. Trimming left V 1 base short and J 9 bases short, with 13 bases between. DNA of the CDR3: TGTGCCAGCAGCTTAGTCGGCAGGGGTGGGCAGTACTTC. Protein product: CASSLVGRGGQYF.

This rearrangement joins TRBV19 to TRBJ1-5, with D possibly TRBD1 on 6 matching bases. In germline, CDR1 is LNHDA, CDR2 SQIVND (reference sequence). Trimming took off 7 bases at V and 6 bases at J, with 25 bases between the two ends. This CDR3 spans 17 amino acids. Here the CDR3 reads CASTTNALDRRSQPQHF. The DNA for the CDR3 is TGTGCCAGTACCACAAACGCCCTGGACAGAAGGAGTCAGCCCCAGCATTTT. The full variable domain, in which reference TRBV19 and TRBJ1-5 provide the parts outside the CDR3, is DGGITQSPKYLFRKEGQNVTLSCEQNLNHDAMYWYRQDPGQGLRLIYYSQIVNDFQKGDIAEGYSVSREKKESFPLTVTSAQKNPTAFYLCASTTNALDRRSQPQHFGDGTRLSIL.

V and J are TRBV18 and TRBJ1-3; TRBD1 matches 7 bases. Germline trimming cut 0 bases from V and 4 bases from J; bases unmatched to any gene: 6. The CDR3 is made up of 16 amino acids. Per the germline V gene, CDR1 is KGHSH and CDR2 is LQKENI. CDR3 DNA sequence: TGTGCCAGCTCACCACCCCGACAGGGAATGGGAAACACCATATATTTT. Protein sequence: CASSPPRQGMGNTIYF.

The CDR3 sequence is CASSARVYNTGELFF. The CDR3 DNA is TGTGCCAGCAGCGCCCGGGTCTATAACACCGGGGAGCTGTTTTTT. This chain connects TRBV9 to TRBJ2-2; D not resolved. V was clipped by 3 bases and J by 2 bases, with 11 bases between them. CDR1 SGDLS and CDR2 YYNGEE come from the germline V gene. CDR3 length equals 15 residues.

This rearrangement joins TRBV9 to TRBJ1-6, with D tentatively TRBD1 (5 bases). Trimming shortened V by 0 bases and J by 5 bases, and 12 bases separated the two germline ends. The CDR3 spans 16 residues. Germline CDR1 SGDLS, CDR2 YYNGEE. The CDR3 protein is CASSVEPRADNSPLHF. The CDR3 nucleotides read TGTGCCAGCAGCGTAGAGCCCAGGGCGGATAATTCACCCCTCCACTTT.

The chain has TRBV4-1 and TRBJ2-7; D possibly corresponds to TRBD1 (6 bases). The CDR3 has 20 residues. Germline V lookup: CDR1 MGHRA, CDR2 YSYEKL. Trimming shortened V by 0 bases and J by 3 bases, and 27 bases separated the two germline ends. CDR3 coding DNA: TGCGCCAGCAGCCAAGATACCAACCTACAGGGCTTTGTGAGAAACTACGAGCAGTACTTC. Protein sequence: CASSQDTNLQGFVRNYEQYF.

This clone is a singleton in its sample. The V call is TRBV3-1 (or the pseudogene TRBV3-2), the J call TRBJ2-7; TRBD2 agrees at 12 bases. Unmatched junction bases numbered 6, after V lost 4 bases and J lost 2 bases. The CDR3 totals 16 residues. Germline assignment: CDR1 LGHDT and CDR2 YNNKEL (reference sequence). CDR3 sequence: CASSPTSGGPPYEQYF. The CDR3 nucleotides read TGTGCCAGCAGCCCCACTAGCGGGGGGCCTCCCTACGAGCAGTACTTC.

As concerns this clone: In the same sample, other DNA sequences code for this CDR3. This chain links TRBV7-9 with TRBJ2-7, with 8 bases lining up with TRBD1. This CDR3 is 14 amino acids long. V lost 5 bases, J lost 2 bases, and 5 bases stayed unmatched. Germline assignment: CDR1 SEHNR and CDR2 FQNEAQ (reference sequence). The CDR3 region has the DNA TGTGCCAGCAGCCTGGCAGGGGGCGCCTACGAGCAGTACTTC. Protein: CASSLAGGAYEQYF. The variable domain in full, with the rest retrieved from reference TRBV7-9 and TRBJ2-7, is DTGVSQNPRHKITKRGQNVTFRCDPISEHNRLYWYRQTLGQGPEFLTYFQNEAQLEKSRLLSDRFSAERPKGSFSTLEIQRTEQGDSAMYLCASSLAGGAYEQYFGPGTRLTVT.

This clone was seen a single time. V is TRBV6-5 and J is TRBJ2-3, with D maybe TRBD1 (5 bases). Trimming shortened V by 4 bases and J by 0 bases, and 11 bases separated the two germline ends. In germline, CDR1 is MNHEY, CDR2 SVGAGI. This CDR3 has 15 residues. The CDR3 DNA reads as TGTGCCAGCAGTTTCACGGACACGAGCACAGATACGCAGTATTTT. Translating gives CASSFTDTSTDTQYF.

This clone appeared a single time. The chain links TRBV5-1 to TRBJ1-3; maybe TRBD1 (5 bases). There are 16 residues in the CDR3. The V gene's germline CDR1 is SGHRS and CDR2 YFSETQ. Trimming cost V 0 bases and J 4 bases, with 14 bases left between them. Here the CDR3 reads CASSLVGGAHGNTIYF. The CDR3 DNA sequence: TGCGCCAGCAGCTTGGTCGGAGGGGCGCACGGAAACACCATATATTTT.

The V and J genes are TRBV9 and TRBJ1-3; 7 bases are shared with TRBD1. The junction had 2 bases not matched to a gene; V was cut back by 3 bases and J by 2 bases. This CDR3 is 14 amino acids long. CDR1 and CDR2 (germline): SGDLS, YYNGEE. The DNA for the CDR3 is TGTGCCAGCAGCGGCGGACAGGCTGGAAACACCATATATTTT. It is translated as CASSGGQAGNTIYF.

The chain recombines TRBV4-1 with TRBJ2-7; 8 bases are a match to TRBD2. This CDR3 is built from 15 residues. Germline trimming cut 0 bases from V and 3 bases from J; bases unmatched to any gene: 4. CDR1 is MGHRA and CDR2 is YSYEKL in the germline V gene. The CDR3 DNA sequence: TGCGCCAGCAGCCAAGATTCCAGCGGGAGCTACGAGCAGTACTTC. Its protein product is CASSQDSSGSYEQYF.

The rearrangement links TRBV10-1 to TRBJ2-3, with TRBD2 identical over 12 bases. CDR3 length equals 15 residues. The J segment lost 2 bases and the V segment lost 5 bases, leaving 2 bases of the junction unmatched. Germline V gene lookup returns CDR1 WNHNN and CDR2 SYGVQD (reference sequence). The CDR3, as DNA: TGCGCCAGCAGTACTAGCGGGGGGACCACAGATACGCAGTATTTT. The encoded protein is CASSTSGGTTDTQYF.

This rearrangement joins TRBV7-7 to TRBJ2-2; perhaps TRBD1 as D (7 bases). This CDR3 is built from 16 residues. Germline loops: CDR1 SSHAT, CDR2 FNYEAQ (reference sequence). The V end lost 10 bases, the J end lost 7 bases, and 25 bases lay between the germline ends. The CDR3 DNA is TGTGCCACCACACCAAGGCGGGACAGACAAGACGGGGAGCTGTTTTTT. This gives the protein CATTPRRDRQDGELFF. The full variable domain, its missing parts supplied by reference TRBV7-7 and TRBJ2-2, is GAGVSQSPRYKVTKRGQDVTLRCDPISSHATLYWYQQALGQGPEFLTYFNYEAQPDKSGLPSDRFSAERPEGSISTLTIQRTEQRDSAMYRCATTPRRDRQDGELFFGEGSRLTVL.

The chain couples TRBV10-3 to TRBJ2-1; 10 bases match TRBD1. With 0 bases clipped from V and 14 bases from J, the junction kept 4 bases outside the gene matches. CDR1 and CDR2 from the germline V gene are ENHRY and SYGVKD. The CDR3 length is 13 residues. CDR3 amino acids: CAISESGTGDKFF. CDR3 coding DNA: TGTGCCATCAGTGAGTCCGGGACAGGGGATAAGTTCTTC.

The gene calls are TRBV7-2 and TRBJ2-3; 10 bases are shared with TRBD2. CDR1 is SGHTA, CDR2 FQGNSA, per germline. After removal of 4 bases from V and 2 bases from J, the junction contained 6 bases not matched to a gene. This CDR3 spans 16 amino acids. CDR3 region: CASSSQAGGPTDTQYF. CDR3 nucleotides: TGTGCCAGCAGCTCACAAGCGGGGGGGCCCACAGATACGCAGTATTTT.

The V and J genes are TRBV6-5 and TRBJ1-3; 7 bases are a match to TRBD1. Per germline, CDR1 MNHEY and CDR2 SVGAGI. The CDR3 sequence is 13 residues long. The junction had 1 base not matched to a gene; V was cut back by 6 bases and J by 2 bases. For the CDR3, the DNA is TGTGCCAGCAGAGGGGGCACTGGAAACACCATATATTTT. Translating it yields CASRGGTGNTIYF.

V gene TRBV5-1 combines with J gene TRBJ2-1; 8 bases fit TRBD2. There are 18 residues in the CDR3. V was clipped by 0 bases and J by 6 bases; unmatched bases: 14. CDR1 is SGHRS, CDR2 YFSETQ, per germline. The CDR3 is CASSLAGTSSIVGNEQFF. CDR3 sequence (DNA): TGCGCCAGCAGCTTGGCCGGGACTAGTAGTATAGTGGGCAATGAGCAGTTCTTC.

The chain has TRBV29-1 and TRBJ2-3, with TRBD1 matching 10 bases. V shed 8 bases and J 6 bases; nucleotides not matched to a gene: 11. CDR1 and CDR2 (germline): SQVTM, ANQGSEA. This CDR3 contains 14 residues. CDR3 in amino acids: CSTRDRGVMDTQYF. The CDR3 nucleotides are TGCAGCACTCGGGACAGGGGCGTCATGGATACGCAGTATTTT.